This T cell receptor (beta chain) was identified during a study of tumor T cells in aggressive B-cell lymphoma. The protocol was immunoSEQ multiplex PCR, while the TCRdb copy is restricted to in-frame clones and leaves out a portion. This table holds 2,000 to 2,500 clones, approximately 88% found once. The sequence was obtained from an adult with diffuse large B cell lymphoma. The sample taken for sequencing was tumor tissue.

For the CDR3, the DNA is TGCGCCAGCAGCTTGGATCTAGCGGGGGGACACTACGAGCAGTACTTC. As protein: CASSLDLAGGHYEQYF. The chain recombines TRBV5-1 with TRBJ2-7; 11 nucleotides match TRBD2. The J segment lost 3 bases and the V segment lost 0 bases, leaving 5 bases of the junction unmatched. The CDR3 sequence is 16 residues long. Germline V CDR1 and CDR2: SGHRS, YFSETQ.